Described below is a single TCR beta chain sequence and its context. Its antigen is as yet unknown. Germline V lookup: CDR1 SGHRS, CDR2 YFSETQ. The CDR3 runs 14 residues. The germline V and J ends were trimmed by 0 bases and 4 bases, with 5 bases remaining between them. This sample is part of a study of CD8+ T cells in alopecia areata. About the study: Patients received oral tofacitinib, 5 to 10 mg twice daily, for moderate-to-severe alopecia areata. Tofacitinib dosing lasted 6 to 18 months, which was then followed by 6 months off drug.

Stated treatment: oral pan-JAK inhibitor, 5-10 mg twice daily. In each case, RNA was isolated and then reverse transcribed into cDNA as the sequencing template. Produced via immunoSEQ multiplex PCR; TCRdb's table is partial and in-frame only. Of 150,000 to 200,000 clones listed, more than 50% were seen once; the top ten hold just over 1%. Study-wide findings and caveats: Higher clonality and more expanded CD8+ clones appeared in lesional than normal scalp. Resident alphabeta T cells of normal skin are also sequenced in scalp samples.

The chain joins TRBV5-1 to TRBJ1-6; TRBD1 might be the D (5 bases). The clonotype was recovered from a human donor with alopecia areata. This specimen was CD4+ T cells sorted from blood, taken at week 24, from a patient treated with tofacitinib. CDR3: CASSLGQYNSPLHF. The CDR3 coding sequence is TGCGCCAGCAGCTTGGGACAGTATAATTCACCCCTCCACTTT.